This TCR beta chain was documented in a study of CD8 T cells in ankylosing spondylitis. By quantitative 5'-RACE with molecular barcodes, the TCR beta libraries were made. Each CDR3 protein is one row after TCRdb ran MiXCR on the 5' RACE reads. The sample shows 36,000 or so distinct CDR3 sequences, about 5.5% of them seen only once. In this sample, this clonotype turned up many times. V was shortened by 3 bases and J by 6 bases, with 12 bases between the two germline ends. This CDR3 has 14 amino acids. Germline loops: CDR1 MNHEY, CDR2 SMNVEV (reference sequence). The sequence was obtained from a male donor with ankylosing spondylitis or in good health (not recorded which). The specimen was blood, either unsorted or a sorted T cell fraction (not recorded which). The V gene is TRBV27, the J gene TRBJ2-1; D may be TRBD1 (5 bases). The DNA of the CDR3 is TGTGCCAGCAGTTTTCTGGGGCCAGGCAATGAGCAGTTCTTC. The encoded protein is CASSFLGPGNEQFF.